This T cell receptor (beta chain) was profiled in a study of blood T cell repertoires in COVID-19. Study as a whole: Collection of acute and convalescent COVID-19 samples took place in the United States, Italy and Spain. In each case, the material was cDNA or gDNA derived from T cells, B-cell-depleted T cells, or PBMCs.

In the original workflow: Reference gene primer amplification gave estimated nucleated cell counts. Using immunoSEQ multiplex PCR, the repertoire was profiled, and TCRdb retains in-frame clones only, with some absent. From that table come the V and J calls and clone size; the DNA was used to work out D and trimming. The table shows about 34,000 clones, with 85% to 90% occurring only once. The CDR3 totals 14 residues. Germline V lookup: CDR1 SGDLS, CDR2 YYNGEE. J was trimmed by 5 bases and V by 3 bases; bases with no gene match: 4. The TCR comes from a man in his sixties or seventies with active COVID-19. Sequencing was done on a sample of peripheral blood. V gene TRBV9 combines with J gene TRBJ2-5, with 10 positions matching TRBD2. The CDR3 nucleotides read TGTGCCAGCAGCGCTTCAGCGGGAGGGGAGACCCAGTACTTC. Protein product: CASSASAGGETQYF.